Listed here are 5 T cell receptor beta chains from one sample, sequenced in a study of shared clonotypes between healthy human individuals. Sequenced by immunoSEQ multiplex PCR; TCRdb stores in-frame clones only, minus some. Of roughly 1,100,000 clones listed, under 80% were seen once; the top ten hold around 1.5%. The specimen sequenced was memory CD4+ T cells sorted from blood. Subset: CD45RA-negative fraction. The receptors were gathered from a young man in good health.

This chain links TRBV6-1 with TRBJ2-5, with D unresolved. Between the trimmed V and J ends, which lost 1 base and 0 bases, there was a span of 9 bases. This CDR3 is 15 amino acids long. Germline assignment: CDR1 MNHNS and CDR2 SASEGT. In nucleotides, the CDR3 is TGTGCCAGCAGTGAAGGTGGCCTCTACCAAGAGACCCAGTACTTC. Translating it yields CASSEGGLYQETQYF.

This clone was found a few times. Other DNA sequences within the sample encode an identical CDR3. The chain recombines TRBV5-6 with TRBJ1-1; weak D call: TRBD1 (5 bases). V dropped 0 bases and J dropped 8 bases, with 8 bases sitting between them. The germline V gene has CDR1 SGHDT and CDR2 YYEEEE. The CDR3 runs 12 residues. The CDR3, as DNA: TGTGCCAGCAGCTTGGGCCAGGGAGAAGCTTTCTTT. This translates into CASSLGQGEAFF. The full variable domain, its missing parts supplied by reference TRBV5-6 and TRBJ1-1, is DAGVTQSPTHLIKTRGQQVTLRCSPKSGHDTVSWYQQALGQGPQFIFQYYEEEERQRGNFPDRFSGHQFPNYSSELNVNALLLGDSALYLCASSLGQGEAFFGQGTRLTVV.

About this clone itself: This may come from a read error, since a much larger clone is one base off. V gene TRBV11-2 combines with J gene TRBJ1-1; D is possibly TRBD1 (6 bases). The CDR3 is made up of 13 amino acids. Germline CDR1 reads SGHAT; CDR2 reads FQNNGV. V was trimmed by 3 bases and J by 2 bases, leaving 7 bases between them. CDR3 sequence: CASSFGTNTEAFF. The CDR3 DNA is TGTGCCAGCAGCTTTGGGACAAACACTGAAGCTTTCTTT.

This chain links TRBV9 with TRBJ2-1; 9 bases agree with TRBD1. Looked up from germline, CDR1 is SGDLS and CDR2 is YYNGEE. Unmatched junction bases numbered 8, after V lost 8 bases and J lost 5 bases. The CDR3 consists of 14 residues. DNA of the CDR3: TGTGCCAGTAGCCCGGGACAGGGTAACAATGAGCAGTTCTTC. Amino acid sequence: CASSPGQGNNEQFF.

About this clone: In the same sample, other DNA sequences code for this CDR3. V usage is TRBV30 and J usage is TRBJ1-1; 9 nucleotides align to TRBD1. The V segment lost 5 bases and the J segment 5 bases; nucleotides outside the gene matches: 3. Germline-derived CDR1 and CDR2 are GTSNPN and SVGIG (reference sequence). This CDR3 region has 12 residues. The CDR3 DNA sequence: TGTGCCTGGTCTGACAGGGGGACTGAAGCTTTCTTT. Its protein product is CAWSDRGTEAFF.